The 18 T cell receptor beta chains in this list originate from one sample, sequenced in a study of shared clonotypes between healthy human individuals. Using immunoSEQ multiplex PCR, the repertoire was profiled, and TCRdb retains in-frame clones only, with some absent. The table records about 2.5 million clones, 92% of them present only once. Sequenced sample: naive CD4+ T cells from PBMCs. As for subset: CD45RA+ positively selected. The receptor source for this set is a man aged 18 to 29 in good health. Some clones in this sample may be carry-over from other donors' samples.

The J gene is TRBJ1-1, the V gene TRBV14; D uncertain. Germline CDR1 is SGHDN and CDR2 is FVKESK. The CDR3 runs to 13 residues. The V end lost 4 bases, the J end lost 6 bases, and 12 bases lay between the germline ends. The CDR3 DNA sequence: TGTGCCAGCAGCCCGGTCGGGTTCTCTGAAGCTTTCTTT. Encoded protein: CASSPVGFSEAFF.

Regarding this clone: Other DNA sequences from this sample encode an identical CDR3 as well. The chain has TRBV30 and TRBJ1-5, with D possibly being TRBD1 (5 bases). This CDR3 has 12 residues. V lost 5 bases to trimming and J lost 4 bases, with 9 bases between them. The germline gives CDR1 GTSNPN, CDR2 SVGIG (reference sequence). CDR3 nucleotides: TGTGCCTGGGGGGGTTCTAATCAGCCCCAGCATTTT. It specifies CAWGGSNQPQHF.

Here the CDR3 DNA reads TGTGCCAGCAGGTCGATAGCGGACCTACGACTTCAGTACTTC. Its translation: CASRSIADLRLQYF. The chain recombines TRBV6-5 with TRBJ2-7; perhaps TRBD2 as D (6 bases). The CDR3 loop spans 14 amino acids. Trimming pared 6 bases from V and 10 bases from J, leaving 22 bases between. CDR1 is MNHEY, CDR2 SVGAGI, per germline.

The J gene is TRBJ2-1, the V gene TRBV5-1; unclear D gene. The germline CDR1 and CDR2 sequences are SGHRS and YFSETQ. This CDR3 is built from 15 residues. V gave up 0 bases and J gave up 7 bases, with 14 bases separating them. CDR3 loop: CASSLGWSSGNEQFF. The CDR3 DNA follows: TGCGCCAGCAGCTTGGGGTGGAGCAGTGGGAATGAGCAGTTCTTC.

The chain joins TRBV9 to TRBJ2-7; D may be TRBD2 (5 bases). This CDR3 spans 13 amino acids. From germline, CDR1 is SGDLS and CDR2 YYNGEE. Trimming stripped 0 bases from V and 6 bases from J, with 10 bases between. CDR3 region: CASSVAPEGEQYF. Here the CDR3 DNA reads TGTGCCAGCAGCGTAGCCCCAGAGGGCGAGCAGTACTTC.

The chain combines TRBV19 with TRBJ1-2, with D perhaps TRBD1 (5 bases). Trimming took off 3 bases at V and 0 bases at J, with 11 bases between the two ends. Per the germline V gene, CDR1 is LNHDA and CDR2 is SQIVND (reference sequence). The length of the CDR3 is 15 residues. The CDR3 DNA sequence: TGTGCCAGTAGTATCCCGGGACGGCCTAACTATGGCTACACCTTC. This encodes CASSIPGRPNYGYTF.

The chain employs TRBV9 and TRBJ2-7; 9 bases match TRBD2. The CDR3 is 15 amino acids. Germline V gene data show CDR1 as SGDLS and CDR2 as YYNGEE. V shed 4 bases, J shed 1 base, and the junction held 6 bases outside the gene matches. The CDR3 bases are TGTGCCAGCAGCAGGGCGGGAGGGCCGTCCTACGAGCAGTACTTC. Translating it yields CASSRAGGPSYEQYF.

The V call is TRBV5-1, the J call TRBJ2-1; 8 nucleotides line up with TRBD2. Germline V gives CDR1 SGHRS, CDR2 YFSETQ. This CDR3 is 15 amino acids long. V lost 2 bases, J lost 4 bases, and 5 bases stayed unmatched. CDR3 region: CASSFTSGFYNEQFF. DNA for the CDR3: TGCGCCAGCAGCTTCACTAGCGGATTTTACAATGAGCAGTTCTTC. Filled out from reference TRBV5-1 and TRBJ2-1, the complete variable domain reads KAGVTQTPRYLIKTRGQQVTLSCSPISGHRSVSWYQQTPGQGLQFLFEYFSETQRNKGNFPGRFSGRQFSNSRSEMNVSTLELGDSALYLCASSFTSGFYNEQFFGPGTRLTVL.

J is TRBJ2-7 and V is TRBV6-1, with 11 nucleotides matching TRBD1. V shed 0 bases and J 2 bases; nucleotides not matched to a gene: 6. There are 17 residues in the CDR3. CDR1 MNHNS and CDR2 SASEGT come from the germline V gene. The CDR3: CASSEAQDRGRPYEQYF. The CDR3 DNA reads TGTGCCAGCAGTGAAGCCCAGGACAGGGGGCGACCCTACGAGCAGTACTTC.

The chain links TRBV30 to TRBJ2-3; D gene unclear. The length of the CDR3 is 14 residues. Germline V gene lookup returns CDR1 GTSNPN and CDR2 SVGIG (reference sequence). The V end lost 1 base, the J end lost 6 bases, and 14 bases lay between the germline ends. CDR3: CAWSGSSRFDTQYF. The CDR3 DNA is TGTGCCTGGAGTGGGAGTTCCCGCTTCGATACGCAGTATTTT.

This chain links TRBV7-2 with TRBJ2-7, with 9 bases fitting TRBD2. The CDR3 runs 14 residues. CDR1 is SGHTA and CDR2 is FQGNSA in the germline V gene. J lost 7 bases, V lost 1 base, and 5 bases had no gene match. CDR3 DNA: TGTGCCAGCAGCTTAGTAGCGGGAGAGCGGGAGCAGTACTTC. Its protein is CASSLVAGEREQYF.

The gene calls are TRBV4-1 and TRBJ1-5; D ambiguous. CDR1 and CDR2 from the germline V gene are MGHRA and YSYEKL. The CDR3 covers 16 residues. The V gene lost 0 bases and the J gene lost 3 bases, with 12 bases spanning the gap. The CDR3 is CASSQETTFNNQPQHF. CDR3 bases: TGCGCCAGCAGCCAAGAAACCACATTTAACAATCAGCCCCAGCATTTT.

This chain joins TRBV5-1 and TRBJ2-3; perhaps D is TRBD1 or TRBD2 (6 bases each). This CDR3 has 16 residues. The V gene's germline CDR1 is SGHRS and CDR2 YFSETQ. The V end was cut by 2 bases, the J end by 0 bases, with 13 bases between. The CDR3 loop reads CASSFLGGWSTDTQYF. In DNA, the CDR3 is TGCGCCAGCAGCTTCTTAGGGGGGTGGAGCACAGATACGCAGTATTTT.

The chain joins TRBV14 to TRBJ2-2; 7 nucleotides align to TRBD2. Unmatched junction bases numbered 9, after V lost 2 bases and J lost 9 bases. CDR3 length: 15 amino acids. Germline CDR1 and CDR2: SGHDN and FVKESK. CDR3 DNA sequence: TGTGCCAGCAGCCAAAGGCGGGAGAACAGTCGGGAGCTGTTTTTT. Its translation: CASSQRRENSRELFF.

For the CDR3, the DNA is TGTGCCTGGAGCTCAGGGTTAAAGAACACTGAAGCTTTCTTT. Protein sequence: CAWSSGLKNTEAFF. The V gene is TRBV30, the J gene TRBJ1-1; D is perhaps TRBD1 (5 bases). Germline V gene sequence: CDR1 GTSNPN, CDR2 SVGIG (reference sequence). V lost 3 bases, J lost 1 base, and 12 bases lay in between. The CDR3 loop spans 14 amino acids. The variable domain in full, with the rest retrieved from reference TRBV30 and TRBJ1-1, is SQTIHQWPATLVQPVGSPLSLECTVEGTSNPNLYWYRQAAGRGLQLLFYSVGIGQISSEVPQNLSASRPQDRQFILSSKKLLLSDSGFYLCAWSSGLKNTEAFFGQGTRLTVV.

The chain is built from TRBV10-3 and TRBJ2-3; 9 bases line up with TRBD2. The CDR3 consists of 18 residues. Germline-derived CDR1 and CDR2 are ENHRY and SYGVKD. V lost 3 bases, J lost 0 bases, and 10 bases stayed unmatched. The CDR3 region is CAISDYSGRSTSTDTQYF. CDR3 bases: TGTGCCATCAGTGACTACAGCGGGAGGTCCACTAGCACAGATACGCAGTATTTT.

V is TRBV28 and J is TRBJ2-2, with D uncertain. This CDR3 is built from 14 residues. In germline, CDR1 is MDHEN, CDR2 SYDVKM. V lost 7 bases, J lost 5 bases, and 14 bases lay in between. CDR3 sequence: CASTIPGRTGELFF. CDR3 sequence (DNA): TGTGCCAGCACCATCCCCGGCCGGACCGGGGAGCTGTTTTTT.

V usage is TRBV6-6 and J usage is TRBJ2-5; D uncertain. The CDR3 runs to 13 residues. The germline CDR1 and CDR2 sequences are MNHNY and SVGAGI (reference sequence). V gave up 2 bases and J gave up 5 bases, with 9 bases separating them. CDR3 DNA: TGTGCCAGCAGTTACACTACCGGGGAGACCCAGTACTTC. It encodes CASSYTTGETQYF.